Sequencing of this TCR beta chain was carried out in a study of control samples from healthy donors and cancer patients. The method was immunoSEQ multiplex PCR; TCRdb's version includes in-frame clones alone and lacks a portion of them. This sample has tens of thousands of clones, with 94% found just once. CDR3 size: 13 residues. Looked up from germline, CDR1 is SEHNR and CDR2 is FQNEAQ (reference sequence). Trimming took off 6 bases at V and 6 bases at J, with 12 bases between the two ends. The sample consisted of blood. V is TRBV7-9 and J is TRBJ2-1; tentatively, D is TRBD2 (6 bases). This receptor was taken from a woman in her thirties in good health. The CDR3 sequence is CASRRGMGNEQFF. The CDR3 DNA is TGTGCCAGCAGGCGGGGCATGGGCAATGAGCAGTTCTTC.